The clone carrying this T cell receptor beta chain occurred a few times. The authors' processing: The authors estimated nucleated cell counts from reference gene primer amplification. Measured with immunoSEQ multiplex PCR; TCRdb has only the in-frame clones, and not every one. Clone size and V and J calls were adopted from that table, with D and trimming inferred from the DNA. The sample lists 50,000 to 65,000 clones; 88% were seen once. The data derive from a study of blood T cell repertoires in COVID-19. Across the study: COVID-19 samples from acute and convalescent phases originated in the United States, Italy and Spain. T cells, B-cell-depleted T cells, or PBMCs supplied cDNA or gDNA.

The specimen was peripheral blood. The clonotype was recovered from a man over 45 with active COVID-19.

CDR3 sequence (DNA): TGTGCCAGCAGCCCCTGGACAGGGGGTATTGGATCCTTACTCCATGGCTACACCTTC. It encodes CASSPWTGGIGSLLHGYTF. The chain uses TRBV14 and TRBJ1-2, with TRBD1 matching 10 bases. The J segment lost 6 bases and the V segment lost 4 bases, leaving 20 bases of the junction unmatched. The CDR3 length is 19 residues. Germline V gives CDR1 SGHDN, CDR2 FVKESK.